These 24 T cell receptor beta chains were sequenced from one sample in a study of OX40 agonist ivuxolimab in advanced cancers. This table comes from immunoSEQ multiplex PCR, and its TCRdb copy is limited to in-frame clones, with some not included. The table records 20,000 to 30,000 clones, approximately 86% of them present only once. This specimen was CD4+ or CD8+ T cells sorted from blood, taken in a trial of the OX40 agonist ivuxolimab. The receptor source for this set is an adult with an advanced solid tumor such as melanoma, head and neck, liver or kidney cancer.

The V call is TRBV6-4, the J call TRBJ2-2, with 8 bases lining up with TRBD2. V lost 2 bases and J lost 4; bases outside the gene matches: 0. The CDR3 covers 14 residues. Germline V lookup: CDR1 MRHNA, CDR2 SNTAGT. The CDR3 DNA is TGTGCCAGCAGTGACGGGACTAGCACCGGGGAGCTGTTTTTT. Translation gives CASSDGTSTGELFF.

CDR3: CASSARDNYGYTF. The DNA for the CDR3 is TGTGCCAGCAGCGCGCGGGACAACTATGGCTACACCTTC. The chain links TRBV9 to TRBJ1-2; TRBD1 might be the D (5 bases). Germline CDR1 SGDLS, CDR2 YYNGEE. CDR3 length: 13 amino acids. The V end was cut by 3 bases, the J end by 2 bases, with 8 bases between.

The chain has TRBV7-2 and TRBJ1-1; D unclear. The CDR3 totals 14 residues. Between the trimmed V and J ends, which lost 2 bases and 4 bases, there was a span of 11 bases. In germline, CDR1 is SGHTA, CDR2 FQGNSA. CDR3 region: CASSLRGITTEAFF. CDR3 nucleotides: TGTGCCAGCAGCTTACGGGGTATAACCACTGAAGCTTTCTTT.

J is TRBJ1-1 and V is TRBV6-5, with 7 bases that match TRBD1. Trimming removed 8 bases from V and 4 bases from J; junction bases left unmatched: 10. Germline V gives CDR1 MNHEY, CDR2 SVGAGI. There are 14 residues in the CDR3. Here the CDR3 reads CASQGETGITEAFF. The CDR3 region has the DNA TGTGCCAGCCAGGGGGAGACAGGGATCACTGAAGCTTTCTTT.

The chain uses TRBV4-1 and TRBJ1-2; D is possibly TRBD1 (5 bases). Deletions cut 0 bases from V and 7 bases from J, with 12 bases between. The CDR3 spans 14 residues. Germline V CDR1 and CDR2: MGHRA, YSYEKL. Here the CDR3 reads CASSQESGKAGYTF. As DNA, the CDR3 is TGCGCCAGCAGCCAAGAGTCAGGGAAGGCTGGCTACACCTTC.

This clone was counted a few times. The CDR3 DNA sequence: TGTGCCAGCAGCTTGGTGGAGTTCATGGGCGACGAAATGGATGGCTACACCTTC. It yields the protein CASSLVEFMGDEMDGYTF. This sequence joins TRBV5-4 and TRBJ1-2; D is unresolved. Per the germline V gene, CDR1 is SGHNT and CDR2 is YYREEE (reference sequence). The CDR3 has 18 amino acids. V was cut by 0 bases and J by 6 bases, with 24 bases left in between.

A single count supports this clone. The rearrangement links TRBV6-4 to TRBJ1-1; D gene unclear. The germline gives CDR1 MRHNA, CDR2 SNTAGT. V was clipped by 4 bases and J by 1 base, with 10 bases between them. CDR3 length equals 14 residues. The CDR3: CASSAGVENTEAFF. The CDR3 DNA sequence: TGTGCCAGCAGTGCGGGCGTTGAGAACACTGAAGCTTTCTTT.

The sample holds one count of this clone. J is TRBJ1-2 and V is TRBV7-6; possible D gene TRBD1, 5 bases. The germline V gene encodes CDR1 SGHVS and CDR2 FNYEAQ. The CDR3 loop spans 16 amino acids. V was clipped by 3 bases and J by 4 bases, with 18 bases between them. This CDR3 reads CASSFSKTGDTYGYTF. In nucleotides, the CDR3 is TGTGCCAGCAGCTTTAGTAAAACAGGAGACACCTATGGCTACACCTTC.

CDR3 sequence: CASSLGGPGEQYF. The CDR3 bases are TGTGCCAGCAGCCTCGGAGGGCCGGGCGAGCAGTACTTC. The rearrangement links TRBV7-9 to TRBJ2-5; D perhaps matches TRBD2 (6 bases). The DNA end is a closer match to TRBJ2-7, so the J assignment may be wrong. Germline assignment: CDR1 SEHNR and CDR2 FQNEAQ (reference sequence). This CDR3 has 13 amino acids.

This sequence joins TRBV9 and TRBJ2-2, with D possibly matching TRBD2 (7 bases). From germline, CDR1 is SGDLS and CDR2 YYNGEE. Deletions cut 4 bases from V and 4 bases from J, with 23 bases between. The CDR3 loop spans 18 amino acids. Here the CDR3 DNA reads TGTGCCAGCAGCCCCCAGGGAGGGGGGGGCATTATCACCGGGGAGCTGTTTTTT. It codes for CASSPQGGGGIITGELFF.

This rearrangement joins TRBV20-1 to TRBJ2-1, with D unresolved. There are 11 residues in the CDR3. Trimming removed 7 bases from V and 5 bases from J, with 9 bases in between. Germline CDR1 is DFQATT and CDR2 is SNEGSKA (reference sequence). Here the CDR3 reads CSVWADNEQFF. The CDR3 bases are TGCAGTGTGTGGGCCGACAATGAGCAGTTCTTC.

Only a few counts were recorded for this clone. The gene calls are TRBV6-1 and TRBJ2-5; the match to TRBD1 covers 7 bases. The germline V gene has CDR1 MNHNS and CDR2 SASEGT. CDR3 size: 16 residues. The ends lost 0 bases at V and 2 bases at J; junction bases unmatched: 6. CDR3 protein: CASSEAEGAGQETQYF. In DNA form, the CDR3 reads TGTGCCAGCAGTGAAGCAGAGGGGGCTGGGCAAGAGACCCAGTACTTC.

To note about this clone: The sample has other DNA sequences that encode this CDR3 too. The chain recombines TRBV11-2 with TRBJ1-2; 10 bases match TRBD1. The CDR3 runs 15 residues. V was clipped by 6 bases and J by 6 bases; unmatched bases: 10. Germline-derived CDR1 and CDR2 are SGHAT and FQNNGV. DNA of the CDR3: TGTGCCAGCAGTTCCGGACAGGGGGATTTGAATGGCTACACCTTC. This encodes CASSSGQGDLNGYTF.

The chain uses TRBV19 and TRBJ2-3; 10 bases match TRBD2. In germline, CDR1 is LNHDA, CDR2 SQIVND (reference sequence). Germline trimming cut 4 bases from V and 3 bases from J; bases unmatched to any gene: 10. The CDR3 is 17 amino acids. The CDR3, as DNA: TGTGCCAGTAGTACAAGCGGGGGGGCTATTTTTACAGATACGCAGTATTTT. Protein: CASSTSGGAIFTDTQYF.

CDR3 residues: CASSVGSGGSTDTQYF. CDR3 in DNA: TGTGCCAGCAGCGTAGGTAGCGGGGGAAGCACAGATACGCAGTATTTT. The rearrangement joins TRBV9 to TRBJ2-3; TRBD2 aligns across 9 bases. Trimming at V came to 0 bases and at J to 0 bases, leaving 2 bases not matched to a gene. The CDR3 sequence is 16 residues long. Germline V CDR1 and CDR2: SGDLS, YYNGEE.

This CDR3 is CASSQEGGLTDTQYF. CDR3 bases: TGTGCCAGCAGTCAAGAGGGGGGCTTGACAGATACGCAGTATTTT. The chain carries TRBV7-9 and TRBJ2-3; D possibly matches TRBD1 or TRBD2 (6 bases each). The CDR3 is 15 residues long. With 6 bases removed from V and 3 bases from J, the gap between germline ends came to 16 bases. Per the germline V gene, CDR1 is SEHNR and CDR2 is FQNEAQ (reference sequence).

J is TRBJ2-3 and V is TRBV2, with D unclear. The CDR3 loop spans 10 amino acids. V was trimmed by 7 bases and J by 4 bases, leaving 3 bases between them. Germline-derived CDR1 and CDR2 are SNHLY and FYNNEI. CDR3 sequence reads: CASIADTQYF. Written as DNA, the CDR3 is TGTGCCAGCATTGCAGATACGCAGTATTTT. Supplemented by reference TRBV2 and TRBJ2-3, the full variable domain reads EPEVTQTPSHQVTQMGQEVILRCVPISNHLYFYWYRQILGQKVEFLVSFYNNEISEKSEIFDDQFSVERPDGSNFTLKIRSTKLEDSAMYFCASIADTQYFGPGTRLTVL.

CDR3 DNA sequence: TGTGCCAGCAAATTCCGGGACATGTTCCAAGAGACCCAGTACTTC. Translated: CASKFRDMFQETQYF. V and J are TRBV6-6 and TRBJ2-5, with D possibly TRBD1 on 6 matching bases. This CDR3 is 15 amino acids long. In germline, CDR1 is MNHNY, CDR2 SVGAGI (reference sequence). The V end was cut by 7 bases, the J end by 1 base, with 16 bases between.

The CDR3 DNA reads as TGTGCCAGTAAAAGGGACAGGGAAGGCTATAATTCACCCCTCCACTTT. This encodes CASKRDREGYNSPLHF. The chain uses TRBV19 and TRBJ1-6, with 9 bases that match TRBD1. CDR1 is LNHDA, CDR2 SQIVND, per germline (reference sequence). The V and J ends lost 7 bases and 3 bases, in that order; junction bases with no gene match: 7. This CDR3 spans 16 amino acids.

In regard to this clone: Sequence at one end of the junction differs from germline and may be a read error. The chain carries TRBV10-3 and TRBJ1-2; 7 nucleotides align to TRBD1. In germline, CDR1 is ENHRY, CDR2 SYGVKD. The CDR3 consists of 14 residues. The CDR3 region is CAISGDSRLYGYTF. In DNA form, the CDR3 reads TGTGCCATCAGTGGGGACAGCCGATTGTATGGTTACACCTTC.

The chain joins TRBV9 to TRBJ2-3; 9 bases line up with TRBD2. Trimming removed 0 bases from V and 4 bases from J; junction bases left unmatched: 6. Per germline, CDR1 SGDLS and CDR2 YYNGEE. The CDR3 consists of 16 residues. This chain's CDR3 is CASSVVRGGEADTQYF. CDR3 bases: TGTGCCAGCAGCGTAGTGCGGGGGGGAGAAGCAGATACGCAGTATTTT.

By share, this clone counts as medium-sized (0.01 to 0.1%). This chain links TRBV7-9 with TRBJ2-1; a possible D gene is TRBD1 (6 bases). The CDR3 consists of 15 residues. Germline CDR1 and CDR2: SEHNR and FQNEAQ (reference sequence). V lost 6 bases and J 2 bases, leaving 14 bases between the germline ends. The CDR3 reads CASRDMGATYNEQFF. The CDR3 region has the DNA TGTGCCAGCAGGGACATGGGGGCCACCTACAATGAGCAGTTCTTC.

The chain is built from TRBV29-1 and TRBJ2-7; 7 positions match TRBD2. Germline lookup yields CDR1 SQVTM and CDR2 ANQGSEA. The ends lost 1 base at V and 0 bases at J; junction bases unmatched: 6. The CDR3 has 15 amino acids. The CDR3 sequence is CSVEGRRGSSYEQYF. The CDR3 DNA follows: TGCAGCGTTGAAGGGCGGCGGGGGAGCTCCTACGAGCAGTACTTC.

The chain links TRBV4-3 to TRBJ2-2; 16 nucleotides agree with TRBD2. The germline V gene encodes CDR1 LGHNA and CDR2 YSLEER. The length of the CDR3 is 19 residues. Trimming at V came to 1 base and at J to 7 bases, leaving 9 bases not matched to a gene. The CDR3 loop reads CASSQVPGTSGGAGGELFF. The CDR3 nucleotides are TGCGCCAGCAGCCAAGTTCCCGGGACTAGCGGGGGGGCCGGCGGGGAGCTGTTTTTT.